Listed below are T cell receptor beta chains from one sample, sequenced in a study of blood T cells in healthy people across ages. TCRdb processed the 5' RACE reads anew with MiXCR; each CDR3 protein has one entry. The table has 910,000 or so distinct CDR3 sequences, just over 50% seen once; the top ten hold 20% to 25%. The sample comprised blood. The receptors were sampled from an older woman in good health. Each CDR3 is given with its conserved first and last residue.

j_call: TRBJ2-5; v_call: TRBV29-1; cdr3_aa: CSSLEQWETQYF
j_call: TRBJ2-1; v_call: TRBV4-3; cdr3_aa: CASSQGLLARAHNEQFF
j_call: -; v_call: TRBV2; cdr3_aa: CARELLGSSYNEQYF
j_call: TRBJ1-5; v_call: TRBV6-6; cdr3_aa: CASRSGSSNQPQHF
j_call: -; v_call: TRBV7-2; cdr3_aa: CASGWETQYF
j_call: TRBJ2-7; v_call: TRBV4-1; cdr3_aa: CASSQVGGGSYEQYF
j_call: TRBJ2-3; v_call: TRBV7-9; cdr3_aa: CASSLVEGGTSENPDTQYF
j_call: TRBJ2-7; v_call: TRBV2; cdr3_aa: CASIRVAYEQYF
j_call: TRBJ2-7; v_call: TRBV25-1; cdr3_aa: CASSRGKGGFYEQYF
j_call: TRBJ2-3; v_call: TRBV7-3; cdr3_aa: CASSLTIVSTDTQYF
j_call: TRBJ2-5; v_call: TRBV6-1; cdr3_aa: CASSDDDRTLVLINEQYF
j_call: TRBJ2-2; v_call: TRBV15; cdr3_aa: CATSRVFGARTGELFF
j_call: TRBJ2-3; v_call: TRBV20-1; cdr3_aa: CSAVRTFNSDTQYF
j_call: -; v_call: TRBV3-1; cdr3_aa: CASTRRLAGVEQYF
j_call: TRBJ2-5; v_call: TRBV27; cdr3_aa: CASSLNSPYQETQYF
j_call: TRBJ2-5; v_call: TRBV5-1; cdr3_aa: CASSFLGGRETQYF
j_call: TRBJ1-2; v_call: TRBV15; cdr3_aa: CATSREGYGYTF
j_call: TRBJ2-2; v_call: TRBV30; cdr3_aa: CAWKKAYTGELFF
j_call: TRBJ1-1; v_call: TRBV6-5; cdr3_aa: CASSYTGLGNTEAFF
j_call: TRBJ2-3; v_call: TRBV14; cdr3_aa: CASSLILGGDTQYF
j_call: TRBJ2-3; v_call: TRBV11-2; cdr3_aa: CASSLRVLQYF
j_call: TRBJ1-5; v_call: TRBV6-2/TRBV6-3; cdr3_aa: CASNGQGPYSNQPQHF